These T cell receptor beta chains were read from a single sample in a study of a mutant IDH1 vaccine in newly diagnosed glioma. The assay was immunoSEQ multiplex PCR, and TCRdb's table has in-frame clones only and misses some. The sample has over 35,000 clones, about four fifths seen once. No antigen has been identified for these receptors. The material sequenced was PBMCs, taken from a glioma patient whose treatment included an IDH1 peptide vaccine. The origin of the receptors is a woman under 30 with glioma. Some clones in this sample may be carry-over from other donors' samples. Both conserved end residues are part of each CDR3. Fields, in order: V gene, D gene, J gene, clone size, CDR3 DNA, CDR3 protein. D genes are given only for firm matches. For some rows the clone size is stated as once, few or many, or as a class when expanded; others skip it.

TRBV11-3	.	TRBJ1-2	.	TGTGCCAGCAGCCGGGACCCCCTCGGTTCTGGCTACACCTTC	CASSRDPLGSGYTF
TRBV9	.	TRBJ2-1	.	TGTGCCAGCAGCGTGGACTGGAGCTCCTACAATGAGCAGTTCTTC	CASSVDWSSYNEQFF
TRBV6-6	.	TRBJ1-4	.	TGTGCCAGCAGGGGAAGGGGAGGGGGTAATGAAAAACTGTTTTTT	CASRGRGGGNEKLFF
TRBV4-3	.	TRBJ1-1	few	TGCGCCAGCAGCCAAGGCCCTGGGGGAAATGGGGACACTGAAGCTTTCTTT	CASSQGPGGNGDTEAFF
TRBV10-3	.	TRBJ2-5	.	TGTGCCATCAGCGTCGCACCGGGGGAGACCCAGTACTTC	CAISVAPGETQYF
TRBV27	.	TRBJ1-1	.	TGTGCCAGCAGTTTATCCTGGGGGTACCCTGAAGCTTTCTTT	CASSLSWGYPEAFF
TRBV2	.	TRBJ2-2	.	TGTGCCAGCAGGGACTCCGGACGGGTTGACACCGGGGAGCTGTTTTTT	CASRDSGRVDTGELFF
TRBV21-1	.	TRBJ2-7	.	.	CASSVGQGSSYEQYF
TRBV19	.	TRBJ2-1	.	TGTGCCAGTAGCCCAAAGCCCAATCCTAATGAGCAGTTCTTC	CASSPKPNPNEQFF
TRBV23-1	TRBD2	TRBJ2-3	.	TGCGCCAGCAGTCAGGGGGGGTTGGAGGGAAGGGGTCCTAGCACAGATACGCAGTATTTT	CASSQGGLEGRGPSTDTQYF
TRBV19	.	TRBJ1-1	.	TGTGCCAGTAGTATGGGGGACCGATACAAGGGCACTGAAGCTTTCTTT	CASSMGDRYKGTEAFF
TRBV19	TRBD1	TRBJ1-2	few	TGTGCCAGTAGGGGACAGGGGGCCGGGTATGGCTACACCTTC	CASRGQGAGYGYTF
TRBV27	TRBD1	TRBJ1-5	once	TGTGCCAGCAGTTCGACAGGGGACAATCAGCCCCAGCATTTT	CASSSTGDNQPQHF
TRBV4-2	TRBD2	TRBJ2-5	.	TGTGCCAGCAGCCAACCACTAGCGGGGGTCCAAGAGACCCAGTACTTC	CASSQPLAGVQETQYF
TRBV4-3	.	TRBJ1-1	.	TGCGCCAGCAGCCAACGGCCATCAGGGGTCGGTAGGAACACTGAAGCTTTCTTT	CASSQRPSGVGRNTEAFF
TRBV6-1	TRBD1	TRBJ2-5	.	TGTGCCAGCAGGCCCACGACAGGGGGGACCCAGTACTTC	CASRPTTGGTQYF
TRBV5-1	.	TRBJ2-7	few	TGCGCCAGCAGCTTGGACAGGGTCTCCTACGAGCAGTACTTC	CASSLDRVSYEQYF